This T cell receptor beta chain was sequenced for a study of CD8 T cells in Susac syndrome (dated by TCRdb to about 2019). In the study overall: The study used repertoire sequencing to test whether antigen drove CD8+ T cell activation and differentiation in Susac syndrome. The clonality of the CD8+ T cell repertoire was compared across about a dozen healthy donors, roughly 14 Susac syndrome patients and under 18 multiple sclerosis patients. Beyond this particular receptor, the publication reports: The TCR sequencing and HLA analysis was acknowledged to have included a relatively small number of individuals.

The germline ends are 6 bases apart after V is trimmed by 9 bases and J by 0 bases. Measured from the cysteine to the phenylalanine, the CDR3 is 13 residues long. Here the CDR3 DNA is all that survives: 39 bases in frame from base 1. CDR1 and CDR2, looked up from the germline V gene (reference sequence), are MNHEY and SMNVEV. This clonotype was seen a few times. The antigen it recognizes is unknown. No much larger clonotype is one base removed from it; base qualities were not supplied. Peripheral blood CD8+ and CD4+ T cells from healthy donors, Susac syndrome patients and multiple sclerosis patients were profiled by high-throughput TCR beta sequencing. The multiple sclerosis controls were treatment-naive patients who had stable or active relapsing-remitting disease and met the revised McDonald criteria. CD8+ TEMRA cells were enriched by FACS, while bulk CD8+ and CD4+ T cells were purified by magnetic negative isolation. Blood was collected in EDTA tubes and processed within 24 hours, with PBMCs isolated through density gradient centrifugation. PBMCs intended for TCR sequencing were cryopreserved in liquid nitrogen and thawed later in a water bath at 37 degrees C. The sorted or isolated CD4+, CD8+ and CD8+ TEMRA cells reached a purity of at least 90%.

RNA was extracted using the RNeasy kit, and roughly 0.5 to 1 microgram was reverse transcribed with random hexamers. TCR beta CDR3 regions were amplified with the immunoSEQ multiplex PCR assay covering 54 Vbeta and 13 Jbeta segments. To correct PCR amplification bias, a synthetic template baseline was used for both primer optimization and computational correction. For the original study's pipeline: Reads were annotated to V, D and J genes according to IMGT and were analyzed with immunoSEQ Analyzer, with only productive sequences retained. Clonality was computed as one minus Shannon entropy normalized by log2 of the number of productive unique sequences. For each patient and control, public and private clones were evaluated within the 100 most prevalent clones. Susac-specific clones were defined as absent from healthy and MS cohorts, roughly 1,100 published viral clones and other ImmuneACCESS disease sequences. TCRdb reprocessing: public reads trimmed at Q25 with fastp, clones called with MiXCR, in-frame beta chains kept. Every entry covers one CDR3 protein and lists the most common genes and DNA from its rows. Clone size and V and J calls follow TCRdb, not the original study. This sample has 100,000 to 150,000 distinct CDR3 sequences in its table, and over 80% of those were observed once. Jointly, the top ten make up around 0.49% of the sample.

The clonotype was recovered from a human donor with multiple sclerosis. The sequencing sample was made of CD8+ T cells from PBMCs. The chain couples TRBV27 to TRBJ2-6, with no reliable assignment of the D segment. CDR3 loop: CASSPSGANVLTF. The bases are TGTGCCAGTTCCCCCTCTGGGGCCAACGTCCTGACTTTC.